Listed here is a single T cell receptor (beta chain). The data derive from a study of blood T cell repertoires in COVID-19. Study background: Material from acute and convalescent COVID-19 was sourced from the United States, Italy and Spain. PBMCs, B-cell-depleted T cells, or T cells were the source of the cDNA or gDNA that made up the material.

V lost 11 bases, J lost 5 bases, and 15 bases lay in between. The CDR3 consists of 12 residues. CDR1 and CDR2 from the germline V gene are MNHNY and SVGAGI (reference sequence). Original analysis: From reference gene primer amplification, estimates of nucleated cell counts were derived. The data were produced by immunoSEQ multiplex PCR, yet TCRdb's version contains in-frame clones alone and is incomplete. That table is the source of V, J and clone size, and D and trimming were worked out from the DNA. The sample records 150,000 or so clones, 85% being singletons. The chain is built from TRBV6-6 and TRBJ1-1; D is undetermined. What was sequenced was peripheral blood. The sequence derives from a human donor with acute or convalescent COVID-19. The donor label of this sample is uncertain. The DNA of the CDR3 is TGTGCCTCAACACGAGAGGTTACTGAAGCTTTCTTT. Its translation: CASTREVTEAFF.